The sequence of this T cell receptor beta chain was determined in a study of Graves' ophthalmopathy and Graves' hyperthyroidism. General study findings and limits: From stable hyperthyroidism, ophthalmopathy was separated by a 13-signature model with 85% to 90% sensitivity and more than 75% specificity. Its predictions of ophthalmopathy progression gave the model almost 71% sensitivity and about 72% specificity. Detection in blood was also observed for most expanded thyroid clonotypes above 0.001 frequency.

The PBMCs were taken from more than 8 ml of fresh peripheral blood. Germline-derived CDR1 and CDR2 are KGHSH and LQKENI. V was clipped by 1 base and J by 9 bases, with 10 bases between them. The CDR3 runs to 13 residues. This clonotype has a count of ten or more. The target antigen is unknown. The sequenced template was RNA, covering the TCR beta CDR3 region. HTBI primers primed a first-round RT-PCR, and a second-round multiplex PCR followed. From the multiplex PCR reads, TCRdb called clonotypes with MiXCR, one entry per CDR3 protein. The table includes hundreds of thousands of distinct CDR3 sequences, about 20% detected once.

The clonotype was recovered from a woman between 18 and 29 years old with stable Graves' hyperthyroidism. Some clones in this sample may be carry-over from other donors' samples. Sequencing was done on a sample of peripheral blood. The chain has TRBV18 and TRBJ1-5, with D perhaps matching TRBD1 (5 bases). CDR3 in amino acids: CASSPLRDWPQHF. CDR3 nucleotides: TGTGCCAGCTCACCACTTAGGGACTGGCCCCAGCATTTT.